This T cell receptor beta chain was captured in a study of Graves' ophthalmopathy and Graves' hyperthyroidism (dated by TCRdb to the late 2010s). The study in broad terms: Hyperthyroidism was defined as stable when no progression to ophthalmopathy occurred within 18 months of follow-up. In total, approximately 140 blood samples were TCR-sequenced: approximately 40 ophthalmopathy, roughly 80 hyperthyroidism and about 17 hyperthyroidism-to-ophthalmopathy patients. To explore V-J signatures that separate ophthalmopathy from hyperthyroidism, a discovery set of about 98 patients was enrolled, consisting of approximately 44 with ophthalmopathy and 57 with stable hyperthyroidism. After sampling, hyperthyroidism patients received methimazole starting at 30 mg daily, and ophthalmopathy patients received high-dose intravenous methylprednisolone. In more than five hyperthyroidism patients, the T-cell repertoires found in thyroid tissue were compared with those found in blood. The study used signatures of the TCR beta repertoire to tell Graves' ophthalmopathy apart from Graves' hyperthyroidism and to predict which patients would progress to ophthalmopathy. The independent validation cohort included approximately 19 hyperthyroidism patients plus 17 patients who later progressed from hyperthyroidism to ophthalmopathy. What the research found in general, with its limitations: Most of the expanded thyroid clonotypes with a frequency above 0.001 were also detected in blood, and it was suggested that the thyroid immune response may be reflected by blood repertoires. In cross-validation, the 13-signature model distinguished ophthalmopathy from stable hyperthyroidism with 87.88% sensitivity and roughly 84% specificity, while in the test set the corresponding values were 80% and 75%. Sample size was not predetermined statistically, and investigators were not blinded to group allocation. In validation, the model predicted ophthalmopathy progression with 55% to 71% sensitivity and roughly 72% specificity; roughly 11 predicted patients were CT-confirmed with GO in a median of approximately six months.

Hyperthyroidism patients were newly diagnosed, were aged 18 to 65 years, and had a disease duration under 2 months. Patients with other autoimmune diseases, uncontrolled infections, pregnancy or lactation were excluded from the study. Diagnosis relied on clinical symptoms, serum thyroxine, TRAb, thyroid ultrasound and orbital computed tomography. Trizol reagent was used to extract the total RNA, and its quality was then checked on an Agilent 2100 Bioanalyzer. For repertoire sequencing, TCR beta CDR3 regions were amplified from RNA transcripts. The first round of RT-PCR was done with HTBI primers and the Qiagen OneStep RT-PCR kit, and was followed by a second round of multiplex PCR, then size selection and purification. The libraries underwent paired-end sequencing with 100 bp reads on an Illumina HiSeq2000. On the study's bioinformatics: SOAPnuke was used to process the reads, throwing out any read that had adapters, had uncalled bases, had a mean Phred below 15, or lacked an exact constant-primer or identifier match. COPE v1.2.5 was used to merge high-quality paired reads. Each unique nucleotide sequence was defined as a clonotype, and clonotypes were aligned to IMGT TRB V, D and J references with MiTCR v1.1. Analysis was restricted to V-J combinations with a frequency above 0.0001, which covered over 98% of repertoires. A TCR clonal expansion and chaos score per V-J combination was defined as the ratio of F50 clonal expansion to chaos observed in the TCRdist matrix. Welch's t-statistics and random forest were used to reduce features to more than ten V-J combinations, which were fed into a naive Bayes classifier. The Morisita-Horn index was used to measure how similar the thyroid and blood repertoires were. Using fastp trimming at Q25 and MiXCR clonotype assembly, TCRdb reanalyzed the public sequencing data and kept in-frame beta chains. For every CDR3 protein sequence, its rows merge into one entry that carries the most common genes and DNA. These V and J calls are TCRdb output, not the study's own analysis. The sample data list 900,000 to 1,200,000 distinct CDR3 sequences, and 35% to 40% of these were observed just once. The top ten constitute 11% of the sample.

V gives up 5 bases and J gives up 5 bases, and the segment between their germline ends measures 10 bases. From the cysteine through the phenylalanine, the CDR3 covers 12 amino acids. CDR3 DNA only is kept here, 36 bases in frame from base 1. The germline V gene (reference sequence) sets CDR1 to SEHNR and CDR2 to FQNEAQ. This clonotype was picked up one time. It has no known antigen specificity. No much larger clone exists at a distance of one base, and base qualities are not known. One read offers little support. Sequencing was performed on peripheral blood or thyroid tissue (not recorded which). The chain couples TRBV7-9 to TRBJ2-7; 6 matching bases give a weak D call of TRBD2. The receptor was derived from an adult man with Graves' hyperthyroidism. At the DNA level, the sequence is TGTGCCAGCAGCGATTGGGGGGACGAGCAGTACTTC. Translated, this is CASSDWGDEQYF.